The entry below gives a single T cell receptor beta chain sequence along with its context. The antigen is unknown. CDR3 length: 18 amino acids. After autologous stem cell transplantation all patients relapsed, and prior brentuximab vedotin exposure differed between cohorts. Complete response, partial response or progressive disease constituted the best response categories observed. The data belong to a study of PD-1 blockade in classical Hodgkin lymphoma. At the level of the study: Once every 2 weeks, patients received intravenous nivolumab at 3 mg/kg. Study-level results: The baseline diversity of complete responders showed similarity to that of newly diagnosed patients.

Some clones are missing from TCRdb's copy, which holds only in-frame ones; the method was immunoSEQ multiplex PCR. The sample records roughly 140,000 clones, nearly 80% being singletons. This specimen consisted of peripheral blood mononuclear cells (PBMCs), obtained before the second cycle of nivolumab. J is TRBJ1-5 and V is TRBV21-1. TRBV21-1 is annotated as a pseudogene. This receptor was taken from a human donor with classical Hodgkin lymphoma. The DNA of the CDR3 is TGTGCCAGCACCACTACACCCGAGACGACATATAGCAATCAGCCCCAGCATTTT. Translating gives CASTTTPETTYSNQPQHF.